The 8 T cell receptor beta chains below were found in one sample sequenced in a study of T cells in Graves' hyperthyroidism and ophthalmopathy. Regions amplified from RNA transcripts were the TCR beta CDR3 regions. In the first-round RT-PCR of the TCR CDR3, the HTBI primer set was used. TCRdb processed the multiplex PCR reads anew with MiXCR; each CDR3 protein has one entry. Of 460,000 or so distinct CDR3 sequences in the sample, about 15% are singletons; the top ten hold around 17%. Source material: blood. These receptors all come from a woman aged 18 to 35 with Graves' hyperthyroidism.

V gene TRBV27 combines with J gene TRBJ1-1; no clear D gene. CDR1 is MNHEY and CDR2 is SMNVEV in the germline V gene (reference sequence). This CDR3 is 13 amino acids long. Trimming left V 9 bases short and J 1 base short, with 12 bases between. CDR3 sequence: CASNQAKNTEAFF. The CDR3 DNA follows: TGTGCCAGTAATCAAGCGAAGAACACTGAAGCTTTCTTT.

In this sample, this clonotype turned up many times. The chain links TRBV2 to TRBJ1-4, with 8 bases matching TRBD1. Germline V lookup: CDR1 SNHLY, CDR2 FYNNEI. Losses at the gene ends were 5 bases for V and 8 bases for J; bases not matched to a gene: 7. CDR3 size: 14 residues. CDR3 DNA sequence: TGTGCCAGCAGTCGAACAGGGGGAGACGAAAAACTGTTTTTT. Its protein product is CASSRTGGDEKLFF.

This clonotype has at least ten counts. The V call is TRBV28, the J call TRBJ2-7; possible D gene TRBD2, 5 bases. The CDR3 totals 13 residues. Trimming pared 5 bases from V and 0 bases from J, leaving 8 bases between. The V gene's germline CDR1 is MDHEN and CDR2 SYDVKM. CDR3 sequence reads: CASSLDFSYEQYF. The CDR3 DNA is TGTGCCAGCAGTCTGGACTTCTCCTACGAGCAGTACTTC.

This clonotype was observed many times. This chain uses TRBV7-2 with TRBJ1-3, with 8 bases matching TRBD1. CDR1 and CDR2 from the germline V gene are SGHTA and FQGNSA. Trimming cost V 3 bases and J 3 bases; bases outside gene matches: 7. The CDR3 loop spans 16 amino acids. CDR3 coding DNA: TGTGCCAGCAGCTTCAAACCAGGGGGCCTTGGAAACACCATATATTTT. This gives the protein CASSFKPGGLGNTIYF.

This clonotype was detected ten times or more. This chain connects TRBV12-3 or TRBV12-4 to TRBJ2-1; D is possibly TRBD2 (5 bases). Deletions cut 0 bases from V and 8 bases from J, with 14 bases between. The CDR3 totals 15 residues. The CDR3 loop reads CASSLAGVRRDEQFF. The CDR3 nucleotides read TGTGCCAGCAGTTTAGCGGGAGTAAGACGAGATGAGCAGTTCTTC.

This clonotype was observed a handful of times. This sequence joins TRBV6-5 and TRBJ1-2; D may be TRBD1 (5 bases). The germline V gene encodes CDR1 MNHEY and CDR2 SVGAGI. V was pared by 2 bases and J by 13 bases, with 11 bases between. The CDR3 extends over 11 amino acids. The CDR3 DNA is TGTGCCAGCAGTTACAGGGGCCAACTCACCTTC. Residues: CASSYRGQLTF.

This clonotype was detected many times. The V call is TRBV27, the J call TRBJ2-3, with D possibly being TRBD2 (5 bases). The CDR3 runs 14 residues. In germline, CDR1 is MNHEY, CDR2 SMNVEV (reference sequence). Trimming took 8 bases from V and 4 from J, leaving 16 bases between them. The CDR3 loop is CASGSLSVADTQYF. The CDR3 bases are TGTGCCAGCGGGAGTTTGTCTGTCGCAGATACGCAGTATTTT.

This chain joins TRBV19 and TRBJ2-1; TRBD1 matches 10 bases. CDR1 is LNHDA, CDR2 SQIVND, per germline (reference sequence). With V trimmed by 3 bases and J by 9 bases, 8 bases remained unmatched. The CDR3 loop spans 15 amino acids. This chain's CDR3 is CASSIAGTGVGEQFF. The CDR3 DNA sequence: TGTGCCAGTAGTATTGCCGGGACAGGGGTCGGTGAGCAGTTCTTC.